This is a list of T cell receptor beta chains from one sample in a study of blood T cell repertoires in COVID-19. Repertoires were generated with immunoSEQ multiplex PCR, while TCRdb's copy carries only in-frame clones and drops some. The table lists fewer than 250,000 clones, 90% of them singletons. The material sequenced was PBMCs or T cells enriched from blood (not recorded which). The origin of the receptors is a man aged 25-40 years who had been exposed to COVID-19. The CDR3 runs from the conserved cysteine through the conserved F or W. A D gene is named only where the DNA matches it firmly. Clone sizes are given selectively: once, few, many, or a class where the clone is expanded.

TRBV7-2	.	.	TRBJ2-5	TGTGCCAGCAGCTTAATGCCGGGTGGGTCAGAGACCCAGTACTTC	CASSLMPGGSETQYF
TRBV6-7	.	.	TRBJ1-4	TGTGCCAGCAGGCCAGGGGTGACTAATGAAAAACTGTTTTTT	CASRPGVTNEKLFF
TRBV27	once	TRBD1	TRBJ1-2	TGTGCCAGCAGTCCACTTCGACAGGGGGATGGCTACACCTTC	CASSPLRQGDGYTF
TRBV19	.	TRBD1	TRBJ1-5	TGTGCCAGTACCCCTCTAAGGACAGGGGGGCGCAGCAATCAGCCCCAGCATTTT	CASTPLRTGGRSNQPQHF
TRBV12-5	once	TRBD1	TRBJ1-1	TGTGCTAGTGGTCCGGACAGGGGGGCTGAAGCTTTCTTT	CASGPDRGAEAFF
TRBV19	.	.	TRBJ2-5	TGTGCCAGTAACTCCATGGTTTTCGGGGAGACCCAGTACTTC	CASNSMVFGETQYF
TRBV9	.	TRBD1	TRBJ1-2	TGTGCCAGCAGCTCCCGACCTGAGGGACAGGGTCTCGATGGCTACACCTTC	CASSSRPEGQGLDGYTF
TRBV2	.	.	TRBJ2-7	TGTGCCAGCAGTGAAACCCGCCCCGCCTTCGGCGAGCAGTACTTC	CASSETRPAFGEQYF
TRBV27	.	TRBD1	TRBJ1-2	TGTGCCAGCAGTTCAAGACAGGGGAACAACTATGGCTACACCTTC	CASSSRQGNNYGYTF
TRBV5-5	.	.	TRBJ2-5	TGTGCCAGCAGCCCCCGGGGGGCGACTCACCAAGAGACCCAGTACTTC	CASSPRGATHQETQYF
TRBV5-1	.	.	TRBJ2-3	TGCGCCAGCACTCCAGGGAGGAACACAGATACGCAGTATTTT	CASTPGRNTDTQYF
TRBV9	.	.	TRBJ1-6	TGTGCCAGCAGCGTAGATGGGGAGAATGACTCACCCCTCCACTTT	CASSVDGENDSPLHF
TRBV19	.	TRBD1	TRBJ2-7	TGTGCCAGTAGTGTCCGGGACAGGGTATACGAGCAGTACTTC	CASSVRDRVYEQYF
TRBV18	.	TRBD2	TRBJ2-1	TGTGCCAGCTCAATAGCGGGGGCCTCTTACAATGAGCAGTTCTTC	CASSIAGASYNEQFF
TRBV3-1/TRBV3-2	.	TRBD2	TRBJ2-3	TGTGCCAGCAGCCTGCCACTAGCGGGGGGAGGTAGAGATACGCAGTATTTT	CASSLPLAGGGRDTQYF
TRBV10-3	.	.	TRBJ1-1	TGTGCCATCGCGGAGGACTACGCTGAAGCTTTCTTT	CAIAEDYAEAFF
TRBV19	.	TRBD1	TRBJ2-3	TGTGCCAGTAGTATAGATGGAGCCGGGACAGGGCCCACAGATACGCAGTATTTT	CASSIDGAGTGPTDTQYF
TRBV5-1	.	.	TRBJ2-2	TGCGCCAGCAGCTTGGATAGGGGCATGACCGGGGAGCTGTTTTTT	CASSLDRGMTGELFF
TRBV28	few	.	TRBJ1-1	TGTGCCAGCACCAGTCCGAACACTGAAGCTTTCTTT	CASTSPNTEAFF
TRBV19	.	TRBD1	TRBJ1-6	TGTGCCAGTAGTATTGCGGACAGGGTAGGCTCACCCCTCCACTTT	CASSIADRVGSPLHF
TRBV7-6	.	.	TRBJ1-2	TGTGCCAGCAGCTTAGAAGGGAGCCTTCGATATGGCTACACCTTC	CASSLEGSLRYGYTF
TRBV5-1	.	TRBD2	TRBJ2-5	TGCGCCAGCAACTTGGAGTTAGCGGGGGGGCATGGAGAGACCCAGTACTTC	CASNLELAGGHGETQYF